The 18 T cell receptor beta chains below come from one sample, sequenced in a study of technical replicates of blood from a few donors. Clones were read by immunoSEQ multiplex PCR, and TCRdb kept only the in-frame ones, dropping some. The sample carries around 90,000 clones, around 94% recorded once. Sequencing was done on a sample of T cells isolated from PBMCs. The receptors were sampled from a human donor in good health.

This clone turned up a few times. The genes are TRBV15 and TRBJ1-3; D uncertain. This CDR3 has 13 amino acids. V was cut by 8 bases and J by 0 bases, with 8 bases left in between. Germline lookup yields CDR1 LNHNV and CDR2 YYDKDF (reference sequence). In nucleotides, the CDR3 is TGTGCCACCGGGTGGAGCTCTGGAAACACCATATATTTT. It encodes CATGWSSGNTIYF.

This rearrangement joins TRBV18 to TRBJ2-2, with a tentative D call TRBD1 (5 bases). The CDR3 has 14 amino acids. V dropped 3 bases and J dropped 6 bases, with 11 bases sitting between them. CDR1 is KGHSH, CDR2 LQKENI, per germline. The CDR3 is CASSPQGSAGELFF. The CDR3 nucleotides are TGTGCCAGCTCACCGCAGGGTTCTGCCGGGGAGCTGTTTTTT.

The chain couples TRBV19 to TRBJ1-3; 10 bases are shared with TRBD1. The CDR3 spans 19 residues. V shed 10 bases, J shed 0 bases, and the junction held 18 bases outside the gene matches. Per the germline V gene, CDR1 is LNHDA and CDR2 is SQIVND (reference sequence). CDR3 in DNA: TGTGCCACCACCACCCGATGGGACAGGGGAAGGGTCTCTGGAAACACCATATATTTT. It encodes CATTTRWDRGRVSGNTIYF.

CDR3 in amino acids: CASSFGQLRSGANVLTF. The CDR3 DNA follows: TGTGCCAGCAGCTTCGGACAGTTGCGCTCTGGGGCCAACGTCCTGACTTTC. The V gene is TRBV11-3, the J gene TRBJ2-6; a weak D match, TRBD1 (6 bases). This CDR3 is 17 amino acids long. The germline V gene encodes CDR1 SGHNT and CDR2 YENEEA. Trimming pared 3 bases from V and 0 bases from J, leaving 12 bases between. Filled out from reference TRBV11-3 and TRBJ2-6, the complete variable domain reads EAGVVQSPRYKIIEKKQPVAFWCNPISGHNTLYWYLQNLGQGPELLIRYENEEAVDDSQLPKDRFSAERLKGVDSTLKIQPAELGDSAVYLCASSFGQLRSGANVLTFGAGSRLTVL.

This clone occurred once. The V gene is TRBV2, the J gene TRBJ1-1; 8 positions agree with TRBD1. The junction had 6 bases not matched to a gene; V was cut back by 5 bases and J by 1 base. The V gene's germline CDR1 is SNHLY and CDR2 FYNNEI. The CDR3 is made up of 15 amino acids. In nucleotides, the CDR3 is TGTGCCAGCAGTTCAGGGGGCGTCGGGAACACTGAAGCTTTCTTT. This codes for CASSSGGVGNTEAFF.

This chain links TRBV27 with TRBJ1-2, with a possible D match to TRBD1 (5 bases). Trimming removed 5 bases at V and 4 bases at J, with 14 bases between. This CDR3 has 14 residues. Germline values: CDR1 MNHEY, CDR2 SMNVEV (reference sequence). The CDR3 DNA reads TGTGCCAGCAGTGGGGCCGGCACAGGCTATGGCTACACCTTC. Translating gives CASSGAGTGYGYTF.

The V and J genes are TRBV29-1 and TRBJ2-1; tentative D call: TRBD1 (7 bases). Germline-derived CDR1 and CDR2 are SQVTM and ANQGSEA. There are 15 residues in the CDR3. V was clipped by 4 bases and J by 7 bases, with 20 bases between them. Here the CDR3 reads CSVVGSAGGRNEQFF. The CDR3 DNA reads TGCAGCGTTGTTGGATCGGCAGGGGGGCGGAATGAGCAGTTCTTC.

The chain combines TRBV11-2 with TRBJ1-3; no clear D. The germline V gene has CDR1 SGHAT and CDR2 FQNNGV. CDR3 length: 16 residues. V dropped 0 bases and J dropped 0 bases, with 9 bases sitting between them. CDR3 nucleotide sequence: TGTGCCAGCAGCTTAGATCTTACACGCTCTGGAAACACCATATATTTT. It translates to CASSLDLTRSGNTIYF.

The CDR3 bases are TGCGCCAGCAGTCCAGAGGGGGAAACGAACACCGGGGAGCTGTTTTTT. As protein: CASSPEGETNTGELFF. The chain combines TRBV5-1 with TRBJ2-2; possible D gene TRBD1, 6 bases. V lost 5 bases and J 0 bases, leaving 14 bases between the germline ends. CDR3 size: 16 residues. Germline assignment: CDR1 SGHRS and CDR2 YFSETQ.

This clone was seen once. The rearrangement links TRBV28 to TRBJ2-1; 8 nucleotides line up with TRBD1. CDR1 and CDR2 from the germline V gene are MDHEN and SYDVKM. The CDR3 runs to 13 residues. After removal of 7 bases from V and 11 bases from J, the junction contained 10 bases not matched to a gene. The CDR3 sequence: CASKTGDPMKQFF. CDR3 nucleotides: TGTGCCAGCAAGACAGGGGACCCAATGAAGCAGTTCTTC.

The chain combines TRBV19 with TRBJ2-7; 7 bases map to TRBD1. Per germline, CDR1 LNHDA and CDR2 SQIVND (reference sequence). The trim removed 5 bases at V and 3 bases at J, leaving 4 bases unmatched. The CDR3 covers 13 residues. In DNA form, the CDR3 reads TGTGCCAGTAGTCCGGGGACAGTCTACGAGCAGTACTTC. Its translation is CASSPGTVYEQYF.

The V gene is TRBV13, the J gene TRBJ1-1; tentatively, D is TRBD1 (5 bases). CDR3 length: 17 amino acids. Trimming removed 1 base from V and 4 bases from J, with 19 bases in between. CDR1 PRHDT and CDR2 FYEKMQ come from the germline V gene (reference sequence). The CDR3 bases are TGTGCCAGCAGCTTAGAATCGCGGGGGTTTTATGGCACTGAAGCTTTCTTT. It specifies CASSLESRGFYGTEAFF.

This clone was counted once. The rearrangement joins TRBV11-2 to TRBJ2-1; 8 nucleotides line up with TRBD2. The germline V gene encodes CDR1 SGHAT and CDR2 FQNNGV. The V gene end was trimmed by 2 bases and the J gene end by 6 bases; junction bases not matched to a gene: 9. The CDR3 sequence is 16 residues long. CDR3 nucleotide sequence: TGTGCCAGCAGCTTAATGGCCACTAGCGGCTTCAATGAGCAGTTCTTC. It codes for CASSLMATSGFNEQFF.

The V gene is TRBV5-4, the J gene TRBJ2-7; 7 nucleotides line up with TRBD1. The germline V gene has CDR1 SGHNT and CDR2 YYREEE (reference sequence). Trimming at V came to 0 bases and at J to 6 bases, leaving 6 bases not matched to a gene. The CDR3 consists of 14 residues. CDR3 DNA sequence: TGTGCCAGCAGCTTGGTCGGGACAGCCCCCGAGCAGTACTTC. As protein: CASSLVGTAPEQYF.

The DNA of the CDR3 is TGCGCCAGCAGCCCCGCCGGGACAGAGACCTCGAATGAGCAGTTCTTC. Its protein is CASSPAGTETSNEQFF. V and J are TRBV5-1 and TRBJ2-1, with 7 bases identical to TRBD1. The germline V gene has CDR1 SGHRS and CDR2 YFSETQ. The J segment lost 7 bases and the V segment lost 4 bases, leaving 14 bases of the junction unmatched. The CDR3 totals 16 residues.

The CDR3 spells CASSSGGLGETQYF. CDR3 coding DNA: TGTGCCAGCAGTTCAGGGGGACTGGGAGAGACCCAGTACTTC. J is TRBJ2-5 and V is TRBV28; tentative D call: TRBD1 (7 bases). V was trimmed by 4 bases and J by 4 bases, leaving 13 bases between them. Germline CDR1 MDHEN, CDR2 SYDVKM. The CDR3 covers 14 residues.

The gene calls are TRBV5-4 and TRBJ2-7; TRBD1 matches at 8 bases. The V gene's germline CDR1 is SGHNT and CDR2 YYREEE (reference sequence). This CDR3 comprises 15 residues. After removal of 2 bases from V and 2 bases from J, the junction contained 6 bases not matched to a gene. CDR3 protein: CASSLGQGWAYEQYF. In DNA form, the CDR3 reads TGTGCCAGCAGCTTAGGACAGGGTTGGGCCTACGAGCAGTACTTC.

This chain links TRBV5-1 with TRBJ2-3; TRBD2 matches 8 bases. The CDR3 is 17 residues long. V gave up 4 bases and J gave up 2 bases; unmatched junction bases: 12. Germline V gene lookup returns CDR1 SGHRS and CDR2 YFSETQ. The CDR3: CASSPVSGLAHTDTQYF. CDR3 DNA sequence: TGCGCCAGCAGCCCCGTGTCCGGACTAGCCCACACAGATACGCAGTATTTT.